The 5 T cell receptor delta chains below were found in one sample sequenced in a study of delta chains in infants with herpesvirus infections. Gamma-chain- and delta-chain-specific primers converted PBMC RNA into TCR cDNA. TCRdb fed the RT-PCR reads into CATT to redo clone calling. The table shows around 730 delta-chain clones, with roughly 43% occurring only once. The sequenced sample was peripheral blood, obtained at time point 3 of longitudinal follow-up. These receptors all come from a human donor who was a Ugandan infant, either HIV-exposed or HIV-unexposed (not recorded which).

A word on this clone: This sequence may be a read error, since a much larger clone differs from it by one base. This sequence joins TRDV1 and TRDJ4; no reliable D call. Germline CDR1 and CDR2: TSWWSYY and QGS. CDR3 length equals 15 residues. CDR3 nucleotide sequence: TGTGCTCTTGGGGAACTAGGGAAGAGGGCAGGACCCCCGATCTTT. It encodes CALGELGKRAGPPIF.

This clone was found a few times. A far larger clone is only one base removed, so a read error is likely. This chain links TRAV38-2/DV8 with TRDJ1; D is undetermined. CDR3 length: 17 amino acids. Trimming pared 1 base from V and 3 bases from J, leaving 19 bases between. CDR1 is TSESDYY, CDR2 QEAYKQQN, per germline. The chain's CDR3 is CAYRSLSPIPIADKLIF. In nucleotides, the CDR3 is TGTGCTTATAGGAGCCTCTCACCCATACCTATCGCCGATAAACTCATCTTT.

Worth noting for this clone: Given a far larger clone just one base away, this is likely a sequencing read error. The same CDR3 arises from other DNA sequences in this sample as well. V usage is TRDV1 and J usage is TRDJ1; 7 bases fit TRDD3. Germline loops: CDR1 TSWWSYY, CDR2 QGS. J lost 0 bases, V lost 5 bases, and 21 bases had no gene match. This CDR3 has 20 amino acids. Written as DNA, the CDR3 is TGTGCTCTTGGGTCTCCGCACGTCCCATGGGGGACGCTTTACACCGATAAACTCATCTTT. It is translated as CALGSPHVPWGTLYTDKLIF.

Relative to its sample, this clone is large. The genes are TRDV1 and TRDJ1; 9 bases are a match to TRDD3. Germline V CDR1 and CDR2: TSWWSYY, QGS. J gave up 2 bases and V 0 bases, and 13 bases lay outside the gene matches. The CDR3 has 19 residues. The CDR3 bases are TGTGCTCTTGGGGAACTAGTCCATTGGGGATACGCGAAAACCGATAAACTCATCTTT. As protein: CALGELVHWGYAKTDKLIF.

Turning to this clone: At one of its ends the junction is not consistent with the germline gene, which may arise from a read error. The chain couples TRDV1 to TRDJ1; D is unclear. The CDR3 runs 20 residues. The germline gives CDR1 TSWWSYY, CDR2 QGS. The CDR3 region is CALEELAPLWPPALMDKLIF. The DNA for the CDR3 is TGTGCTCTTGAGGAATTAGCTCCTTTGTGGCCCCCGGCCCTTATGGATAAACTCATCTTT.